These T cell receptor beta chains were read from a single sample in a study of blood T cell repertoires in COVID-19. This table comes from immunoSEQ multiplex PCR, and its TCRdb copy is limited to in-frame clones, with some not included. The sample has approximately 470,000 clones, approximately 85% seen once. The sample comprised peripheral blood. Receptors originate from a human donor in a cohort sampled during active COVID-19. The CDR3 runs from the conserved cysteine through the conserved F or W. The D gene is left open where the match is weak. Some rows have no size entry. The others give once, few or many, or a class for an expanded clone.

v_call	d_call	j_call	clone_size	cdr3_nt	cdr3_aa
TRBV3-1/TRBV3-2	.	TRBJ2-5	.	TGTGCCAGCAGCACCCGAGGGGACTACCAAGAGACCCAGTACTTC	CASSTRGDYQETQYF
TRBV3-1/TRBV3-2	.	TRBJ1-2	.	TGTGCCAGCAGCCAAGCCTCGGGGAACTATGGCTACACCTTC	CASSQASGNYGYTF
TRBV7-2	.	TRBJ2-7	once	TGTGCCAGCAGCAGGAGCGGTTACTACGAGCAGTACTTC	CASSRSGYYEQYF
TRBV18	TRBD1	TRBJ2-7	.	TGTGCCAGCTCACCACCGGACAGGGGGAGCTCCTACGAGCAGTACTTC	CASSPPDRGSSYEQYF
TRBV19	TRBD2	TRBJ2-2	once	TGTGCCAGTAAACGAGCGGGAGAGGTGGCCGGGGAGCTGTTTTTT	CASKRAGEVAGELFF
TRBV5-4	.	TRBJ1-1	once	TGTGCCAGCACTACCGAGGGGGGGCAAAGGGACACTGAAGCTTTCTTT	CASTTEGGQRDTEAFF
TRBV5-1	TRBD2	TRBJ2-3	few	TGCGCCAGCAGGCGGGGGAAGGACTTCACAGATACGCAGTATTTT	CASRRGKDFTDTQYF
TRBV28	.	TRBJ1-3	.	TGTGCCAGCATCCCCCCGGGGTCTTTTGGAAACACCATATATTTT	CASIPPGSFGNTIYF
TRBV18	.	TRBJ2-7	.	TGTGCCAGCTCACCAGGGAGCCTCTCCTACGAGCAGTACTTC	CASSPGSLSYEQYF
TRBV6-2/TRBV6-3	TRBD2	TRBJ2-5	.	TGTGCCAGCAGCTCTAGGGGATTAGCGGGACCTTTCGAGACCCAGTACTTC	CASSSRGLAGPFETQYF
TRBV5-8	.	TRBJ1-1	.	TGTGCCAGCAGCTTGACAAAGAACACTGAAGCTTTCTTT	CASSLTKNTEAFF
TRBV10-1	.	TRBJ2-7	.	TGCGCCAGCAGTGAGTCCGCGGGGCGTAACGAGCAGTACTTC	CASSESAGRNEQYF
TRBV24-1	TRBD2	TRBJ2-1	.	TGTGCCACCAGTGATTTCTTAAAGCGGGAGACCTCCTACAATGAGCAGTTCTTC	CATSDFLKRETSYNEQFF
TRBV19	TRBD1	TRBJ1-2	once	TGTGCCACAAAGGACAGGGGGGTTAGTGACTATGGCTACACCTTC	CATKDRGVSDYGYTF
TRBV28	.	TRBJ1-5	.	TGTGCCAGCAGTCCCCCGAATCAGCCCCAGCATTTT	CASSPPNQPQHF
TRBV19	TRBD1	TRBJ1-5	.	TGTGCCAGTAGAGACAGGGTGGGACAGCCCCAGCATTTT	CASRDRVGQPQHF
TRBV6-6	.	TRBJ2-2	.	TGTGCCAGCAGGCGGACAGAGACCACCGGGGAGCTGTTTTTT	CASRRTETTGELFF
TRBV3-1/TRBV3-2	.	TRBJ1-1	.	TGTGCCAGCAGCCAAGATTTGGGAAGGGGAGGCACTGAAGCTTTCTTT	CASSQDLGRGGTEAFF
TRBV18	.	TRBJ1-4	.	TGTGCCAGCTCACCTCCCGCTCAGGGGCGGGCAACTAATGAAAAACTGTTTTTT	CASSPPAQGRATNEKLFF
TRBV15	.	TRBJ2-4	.	TGTGCCACCAGGGCGCGGGGGCAGGGAGCCCAAAACATTCAGTACTTC	CATRARGQGAQNIQYF
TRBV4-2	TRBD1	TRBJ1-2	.	TGTGCCAGCAGCCAAGACCCACAGGGGGCCCGCTACACCTTC	CASSQDPQGARYTF
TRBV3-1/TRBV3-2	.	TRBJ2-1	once	TGTGCCAGCAGCCAAGGGTCAAGCATCAATGAGCAGTTCTTC	CASSQGSSINEQFF